This T cell receptor (beta chain) was recorded in a study of cytomegalovirus exposure and HLA in healthy donors. Broader study findings: TCR beta chain V- and J-gene trimming was linked, in a later analysis, to a missense variant in DCLRE1C. Rarity marked most TCR sequences, yet some public TCRs occurred in many donors. TRBV6-2, TRBV6-3 and some other V segments were excluded as indistinguishable.

The sample holds a few counts of this clone. What it binds is unknown. It was with 60 Vbeta and 13 Jbeta primers that the PCR ran. In the authors' methods: Per a later analysis, the number of unique TCR beta chains was about 78 million, of which roughly 10 million were shared. This table comes from immunoSEQ multiplex PCR, and its TCRdb copy is limited to in-frame clones, with some not included. The V and J calls and the clone size are those of that table, but D and trimming were determined from the DNA. This sample has about 90,000 clones, with less than 65% found just once. Trimming shortened V by 1 base and J by 0 bases, and 8 bases separated the two germline ends. This CDR3 is 15 amino acids long. The germline gives CDR1 KGHSH, CDR2 LQKENI.

The sample taken for sequencing was PBMCs. The chain links TRBV18 to TRBJ2-3; D may be TRBD2 (6 bases). The source of this sequence is a woman younger than 45 in good health and CMV-seropositive. The CDR3 region is CASSPQSGSTDTQYF. The CDR3 bases are TGTGCCAGCTCACCACAAAGCGGGAGCACAGATACGCAGTATTTT.